The present entry profiles one T cell receptor beta chain with its context. The CDR3 has 18 residues. CDR1 and CDR2 from the germline V gene are MNHEY and SMNVEV (reference sequence). J gave up 2 bases and V 4 bases, and 10 bases lay outside the gene matches. Libraries were prepared by immunoSEQ multiplex PCR; TCRdb keeps only in-frame clonotypes and omits some of them. The data contain under 300,000 clones, roughly 86% of them singletons. The data originate from a study of blood T cell repertoires in COVID-19. Across the study: Both acute and convalescent COVID-19 samples were obtained from the United States, Italy and Spain. T cells, B-cell-depleted T cells, or PBMCs provided the cDNA or gDNA that served as material.

V gene TRBV27 combines with J gene TRBJ1-4, with 10 bases fitting TRBD1. The sequence came from a middle-aged man with acute or convalescent COVID-19. Sequencing was done on a sample of peripheral blood. CDR3 sequence (DNA): TGTGCCAGCAGTTCGCAGGACAGGGGGTCAGGGACTAATGAAAAACTGTTTTTT. As protein: CASSSQDRGSGTNEKLFF.